This T cell receptor beta chain was sequenced for a study of blood T cell repertoires in COVID-19. Germline assignment: CDR1 KGHSH and CDR2 LQKENI. V was pared by 2 bases and J by 6 bases, with 2 bases of the junction left unmatched. CDR3 length: 15 amino acids. Participants came from about two dozen US areas, aged about 18 to 100 years. Donors were grouped by their self-reported clinical history. Per the authors' pipeline: It was from reference gene primer amplification that nucleated cell counts were estimated. Sequencing was performed with immunoSEQ multiplex PCR; in TCRdb, only in-frame clones are kept and a portion is missing. V and J calls and clone size are copied from that table; D and trimming were computed from the DNA. The table has roughly 380,000 clones, about 87% seen once; the top ten hold approximately 1.2%. The sample holds one count of this clone.

This TCR was recovered from a man aged 30 to 45 who had recovered from COVID-19. The rearrangement joins TRBV18 to TRBJ1-6, with TRBD1 matching 9 bases. The sample consisted of PBMCs or T cells enriched from blood (not recorded which). CDR3 DNA sequence: TGTGCCAGCTCACCAACGGACAGGGGTAATTCACCCCTCCACTTT. Translating gives CASSPTDRGNSPLHF.